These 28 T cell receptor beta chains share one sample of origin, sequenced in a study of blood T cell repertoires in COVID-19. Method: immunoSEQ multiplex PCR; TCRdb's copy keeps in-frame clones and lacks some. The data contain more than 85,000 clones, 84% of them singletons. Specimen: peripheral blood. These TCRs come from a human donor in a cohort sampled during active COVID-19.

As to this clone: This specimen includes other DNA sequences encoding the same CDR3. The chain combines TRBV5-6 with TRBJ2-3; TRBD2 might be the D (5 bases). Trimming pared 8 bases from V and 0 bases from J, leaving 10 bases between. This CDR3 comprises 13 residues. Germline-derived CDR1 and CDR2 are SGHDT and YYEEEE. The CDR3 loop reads CASSPGSTDTQYF. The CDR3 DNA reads TGTGCCAGTAGCCCGGGGAGCACAGATACGCAGTATTTT.

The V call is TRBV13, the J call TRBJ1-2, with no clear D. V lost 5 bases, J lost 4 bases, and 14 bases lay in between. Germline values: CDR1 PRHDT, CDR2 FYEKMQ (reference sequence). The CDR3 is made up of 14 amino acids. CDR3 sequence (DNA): TGTGCCAGCAGCCGTCCGACATCGGTCTATGGCTACACCTTC. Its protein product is CASSRPTSVYGYTF.

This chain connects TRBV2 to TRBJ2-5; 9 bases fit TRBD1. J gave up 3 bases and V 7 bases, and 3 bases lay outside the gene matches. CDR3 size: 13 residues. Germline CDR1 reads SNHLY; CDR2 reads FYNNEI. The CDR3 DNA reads TGTGCCAGCACCCGGGACAGGGAAGAGACCCAGTACTTC. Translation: CASTRDREETQYF. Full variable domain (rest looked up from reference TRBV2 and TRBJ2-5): EPEVTQTPSHQVTQMGQEVILRCVPISNHLYFYWYRQILGQKVEFLVSFYNNEISEKSEIFDDQFSVERPDGSNFTLKIRSTKLEDSAMYFCASTRDREETQYFGPGTRLLVL.

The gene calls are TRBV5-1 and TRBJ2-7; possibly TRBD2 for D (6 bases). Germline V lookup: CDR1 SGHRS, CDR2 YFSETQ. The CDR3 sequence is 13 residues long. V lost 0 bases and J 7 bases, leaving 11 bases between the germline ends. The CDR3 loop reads CASSLDYGGEQYF. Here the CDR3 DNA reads TGCGCCAGCAGCTTGGATTATGGAGGGGAGCAGTACTTC. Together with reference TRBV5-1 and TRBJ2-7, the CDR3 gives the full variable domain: KAGVTQTPRYLIKTRGQQVTLSCSPISGHRSVSWYQQTPGQGLQFLFEYFSETQRNKGNFPGRFSGRQFSNSRSEMNVSTLELGDSALYLCASSLDYGGEQYFGPGTRLTVT.

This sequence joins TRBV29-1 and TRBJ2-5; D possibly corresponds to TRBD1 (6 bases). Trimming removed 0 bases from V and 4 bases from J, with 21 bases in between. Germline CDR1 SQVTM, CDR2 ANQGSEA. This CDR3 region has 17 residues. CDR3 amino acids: CSVEDRVGGVRRETQYF. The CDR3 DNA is TGCAGCGTTGAAGATAGGGTAGGGGGAGTTCGAAGAGAGACCCAGTACTTC.

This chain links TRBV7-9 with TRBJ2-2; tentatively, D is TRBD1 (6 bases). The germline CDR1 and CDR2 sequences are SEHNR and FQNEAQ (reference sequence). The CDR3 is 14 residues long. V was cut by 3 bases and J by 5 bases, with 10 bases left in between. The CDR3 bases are TGTGCCAGCAGCTTGGGACAACCTACCGGGGAGCTGTTTTTT. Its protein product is CASSLGQPTGELFF.

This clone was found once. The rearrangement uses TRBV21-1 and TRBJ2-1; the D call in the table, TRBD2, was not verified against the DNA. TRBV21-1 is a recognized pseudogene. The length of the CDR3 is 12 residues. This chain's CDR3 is CASSPFPNEQFF. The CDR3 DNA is TGTGCCAGCAGCCCCTTCCCCAATGAGCAGTTCTTC.

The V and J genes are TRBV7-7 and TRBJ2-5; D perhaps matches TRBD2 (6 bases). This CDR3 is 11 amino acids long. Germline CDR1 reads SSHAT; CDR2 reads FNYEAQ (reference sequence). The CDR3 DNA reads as TGTGCTAGCGGCAACCAAGAGGGCCAGTACTTC. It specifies CASGNQEGQYF.

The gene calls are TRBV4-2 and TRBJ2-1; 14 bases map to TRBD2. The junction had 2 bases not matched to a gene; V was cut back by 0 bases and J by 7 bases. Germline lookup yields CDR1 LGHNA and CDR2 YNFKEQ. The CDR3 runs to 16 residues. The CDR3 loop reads CASSQEGTSGRNEQFF. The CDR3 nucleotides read TGTGCCAGCAGCCAAGAAGGGACTAGCGGGAGAAATGAGCAGTTCTTC.

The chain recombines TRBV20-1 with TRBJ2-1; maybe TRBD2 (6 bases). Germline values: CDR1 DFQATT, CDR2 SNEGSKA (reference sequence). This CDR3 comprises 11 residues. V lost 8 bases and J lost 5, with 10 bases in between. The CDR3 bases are TGCAGTCCACGGAGGGACAATGAGCAGTTCTTC. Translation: CSPRRDNEQFF.

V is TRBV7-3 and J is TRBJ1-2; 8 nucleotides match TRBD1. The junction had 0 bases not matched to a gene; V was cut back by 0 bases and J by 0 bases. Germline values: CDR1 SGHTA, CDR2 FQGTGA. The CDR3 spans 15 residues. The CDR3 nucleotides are TGTGCCAGCAGCTTAACGACAGGGGCTAACTATGGCTACACCTTC. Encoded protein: CASSLTTGANYGYTF.

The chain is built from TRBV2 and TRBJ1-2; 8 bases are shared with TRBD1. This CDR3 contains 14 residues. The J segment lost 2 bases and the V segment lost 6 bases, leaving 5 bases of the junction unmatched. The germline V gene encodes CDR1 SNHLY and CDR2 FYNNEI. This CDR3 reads CASRATGENYGYTF. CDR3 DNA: TGTGCCAGCAGGGCGACAGGGGAGAACTATGGCTACACCTTC.

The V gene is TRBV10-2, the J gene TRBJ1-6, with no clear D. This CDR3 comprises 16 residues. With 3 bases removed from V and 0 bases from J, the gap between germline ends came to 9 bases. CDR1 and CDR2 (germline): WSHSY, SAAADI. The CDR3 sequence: CASSEEQFSYNSPLHF. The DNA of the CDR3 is TGCGCCAGCAGTGAAGAACAGTTCTCCTATAATTCACCCCTCCACTTT.

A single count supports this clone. Written as DNA, the CDR3 is TGTGCCAGCAGCTCGGACAGGGAAGAAAAACTGTTTTTT. It codes for CASSSDREEKLFF. The chain has TRBV5-4 and TRBJ1-4; 8 nucleotides match TRBD1. CDR3 length equals 13 residues. CDR1 is SGHNT and CDR2 is YYREEE in the germline V gene (reference sequence). J lost 8 bases, V lost 3 bases, and 3 bases had no gene match.

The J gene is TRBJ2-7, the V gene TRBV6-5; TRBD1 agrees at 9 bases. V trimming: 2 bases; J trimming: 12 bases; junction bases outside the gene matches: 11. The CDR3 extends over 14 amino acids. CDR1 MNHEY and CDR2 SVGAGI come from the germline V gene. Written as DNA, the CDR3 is TGTGCCAGCAGTTACGCCGGGACAGGGAGAGGGTTGTACTTC. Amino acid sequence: CASSYAGTGRGLYF.

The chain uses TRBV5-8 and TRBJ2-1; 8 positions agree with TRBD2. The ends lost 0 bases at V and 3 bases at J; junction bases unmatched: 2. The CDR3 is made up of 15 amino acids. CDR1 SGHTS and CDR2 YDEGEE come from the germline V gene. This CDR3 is CASSLGLAGYNEQFF. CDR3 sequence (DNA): TGTGCCAGCAGCTTGGGGCTAGCGGGCTACAATGAGCAGTTCTTC.

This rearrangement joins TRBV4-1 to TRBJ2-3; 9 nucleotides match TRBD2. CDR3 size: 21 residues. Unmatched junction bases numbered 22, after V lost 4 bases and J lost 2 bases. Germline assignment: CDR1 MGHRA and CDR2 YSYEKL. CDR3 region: CASSLALIAGARHESTDTQYF. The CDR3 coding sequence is TGCGCCAGCAGCCTAGCGTTAATAGCGGGAGCACGCCATGAGTCCACAGATACGCAGTATTTT.

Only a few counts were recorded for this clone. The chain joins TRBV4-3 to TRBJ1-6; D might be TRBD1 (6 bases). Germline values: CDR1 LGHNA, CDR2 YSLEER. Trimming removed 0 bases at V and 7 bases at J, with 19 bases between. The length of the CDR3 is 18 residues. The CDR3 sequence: CASSQEVTGLGLNSPLHF. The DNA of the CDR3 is TGCGCCAGCAGCCAAGAGGTTACAGGGTTAGGCTTGAATTCACCCCTCCACTTT.

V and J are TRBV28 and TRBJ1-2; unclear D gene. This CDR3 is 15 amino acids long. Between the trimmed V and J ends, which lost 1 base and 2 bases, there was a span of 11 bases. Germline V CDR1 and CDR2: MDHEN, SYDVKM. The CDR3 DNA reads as TGTGCCAGCAGTTTATTCTCAACGGGAAACTATGGCTACACCTTC. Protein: CASSLFSTGNYGYTF.

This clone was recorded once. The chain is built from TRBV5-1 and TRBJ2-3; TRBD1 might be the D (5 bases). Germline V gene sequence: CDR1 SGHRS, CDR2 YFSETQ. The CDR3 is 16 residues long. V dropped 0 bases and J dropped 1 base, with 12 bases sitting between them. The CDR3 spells CASSLADEGGTDTQYF. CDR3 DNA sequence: TGCGCCAGCAGCTTGGCCGACGAAGGGGGCACAGATACGCAGTATTTT. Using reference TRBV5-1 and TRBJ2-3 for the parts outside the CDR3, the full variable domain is KAGVTQTPRYLIKTRGQQVTLSCSPISGHRSVSWYQQTPGQGLQFLFEYFSETQRNKGNFPGRFSGRQFSNSRSEMNVSTLELGDSALYLCASSLADEGGTDTQYFGPGTRLTVL.

This CDR3 reads CASSLGTGAHEQYF. DNA for the CDR3: TGTGCCAGCAGCTTAGGGACAGGGGCACACGAGCAGTACTTC. The chain couples TRBV7-8 to TRBJ2-7; the match to TRBD1 covers 9 bases. Germline CDR1 reads SGHVS; CDR2 reads FQNEAQ. This CDR3 has 14 residues. V lost 1 base and J lost 5; bases outside the gene matches: 3.

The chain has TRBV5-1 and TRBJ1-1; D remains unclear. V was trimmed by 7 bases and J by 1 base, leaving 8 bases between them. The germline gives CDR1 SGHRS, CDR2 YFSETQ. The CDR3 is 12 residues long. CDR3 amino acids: CASGEGNTEAFF. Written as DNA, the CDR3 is TGCGCCAGCGGTGAGGGGAACACTGAAGCTTTCTTT.

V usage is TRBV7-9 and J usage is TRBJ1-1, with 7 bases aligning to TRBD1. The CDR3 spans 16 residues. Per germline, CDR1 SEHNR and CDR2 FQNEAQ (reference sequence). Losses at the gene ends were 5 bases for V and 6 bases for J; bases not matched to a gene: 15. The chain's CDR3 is CASSDPSGTVISEAFF. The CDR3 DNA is TGTGCCAGCAGCGATCCCTCCGGGACAGTCATATCTGAAGCTTTCTTT. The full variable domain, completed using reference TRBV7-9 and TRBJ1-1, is DTGVSQNPRHKITKRGQNVTFRCDPISEHNRLYWYRQTLGQGPEFLTYFQNEAQLEKSRLLSDRFSAERPKGSFSTLEIQRTEQGDSAMYLCASSDPSGTVISEAFFGQGTRLTVV.

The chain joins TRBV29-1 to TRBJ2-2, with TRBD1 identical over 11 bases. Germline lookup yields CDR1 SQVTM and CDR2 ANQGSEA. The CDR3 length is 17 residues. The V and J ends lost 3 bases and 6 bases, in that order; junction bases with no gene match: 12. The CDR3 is CSVDPGQGGSAAGELFF. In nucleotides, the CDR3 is TGCAGCGTTGACCCGGGACAGGGGGGGTCCGCTGCCGGGGAGCTGTTTTTT.

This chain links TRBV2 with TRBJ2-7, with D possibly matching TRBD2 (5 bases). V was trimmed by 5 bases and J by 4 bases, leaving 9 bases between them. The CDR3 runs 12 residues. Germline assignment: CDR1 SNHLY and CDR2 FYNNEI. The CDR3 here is CASSSRDYEQYF. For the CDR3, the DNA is TGTGCCAGCAGTTCCCGGGATTACGAGCAGTACTTC.

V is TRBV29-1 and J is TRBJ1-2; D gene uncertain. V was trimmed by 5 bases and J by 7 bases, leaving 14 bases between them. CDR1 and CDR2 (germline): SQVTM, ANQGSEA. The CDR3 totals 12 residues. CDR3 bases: TGCAGCGTTTTGGACGGACTTCTTGGCTACACCTTC. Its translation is CSVLDGLLGYTF.

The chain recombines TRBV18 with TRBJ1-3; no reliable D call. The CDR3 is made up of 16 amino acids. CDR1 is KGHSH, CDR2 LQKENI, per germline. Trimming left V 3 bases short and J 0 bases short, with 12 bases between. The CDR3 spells CASSPGLIFSGNTIYF. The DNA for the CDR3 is TGTGCCAGCTCACCCGGACTGATCTTCTCTGGAAACACCATATATTTT.

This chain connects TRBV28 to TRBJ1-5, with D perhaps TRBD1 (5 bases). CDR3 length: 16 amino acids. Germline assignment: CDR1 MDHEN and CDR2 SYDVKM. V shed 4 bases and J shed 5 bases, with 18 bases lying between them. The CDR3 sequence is CASSSGGMGSYQPQHF. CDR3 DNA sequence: TGTGCCAGCAGTTCGGGGGGAATGGGTAGTTATCAGCCCCAGCATTTT.